This T cell receptor (beta chain) came from a study of T-cell memory formation after mild COVID-19. TCRdb used MiXCR to reprocess the 5' RACE reads, holding one entry per CDR3 protein. Among 550,000 to 600,000 distinct CDR3 sequences listed, 20% to 25% were seen once. This clonotype has a handful of counts. V gave up 5 bases and J gave up 3 bases, with 11 bases separating them. The germline gives CDR1 SEHNR, CDR2 FQNEAQ (reference sequence). The CDR3 loop spans 13 amino acids. Material for sequencing was PBMCs or a T cell subset sorted from them (not recorded which). The receptor was isolated from an adult woman who had mild COVID-19 (a few samples of this study predate the infection). Cell type and time point are not known. This chain links TRBV7-9 with TRBJ2-7; a possible D gene is TRBD1 (5 bases). CDR3 sequence: CASSPHRSYEQYF. The CDR3 nucleotides are TGTGCCAGCAGCCCTCACAGGAGCTACGAGCAGTACTTC.